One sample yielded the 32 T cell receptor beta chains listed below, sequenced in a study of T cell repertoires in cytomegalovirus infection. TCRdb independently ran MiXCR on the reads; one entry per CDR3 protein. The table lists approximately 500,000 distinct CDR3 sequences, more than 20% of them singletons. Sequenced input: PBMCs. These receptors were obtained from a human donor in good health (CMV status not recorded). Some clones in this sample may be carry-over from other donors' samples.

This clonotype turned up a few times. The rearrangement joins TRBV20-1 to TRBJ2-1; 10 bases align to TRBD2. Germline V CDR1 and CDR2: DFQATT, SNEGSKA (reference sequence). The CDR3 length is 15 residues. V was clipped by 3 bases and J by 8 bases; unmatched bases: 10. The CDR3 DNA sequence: TGCAGTGCTAGCTCTAGCGGGAGTATTATCGATGAGCAGTTCTTC. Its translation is CSASSSGSIIDEQFF.

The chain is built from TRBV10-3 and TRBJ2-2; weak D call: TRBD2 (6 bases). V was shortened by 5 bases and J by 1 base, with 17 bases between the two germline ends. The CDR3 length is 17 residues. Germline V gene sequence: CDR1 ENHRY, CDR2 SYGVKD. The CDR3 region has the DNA TGTGCCATCAGTCCGATTAGCGGAGGGATGAACACCGGGGAGCTGTTTTTT. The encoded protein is CAISPISGGMNTGELFF.

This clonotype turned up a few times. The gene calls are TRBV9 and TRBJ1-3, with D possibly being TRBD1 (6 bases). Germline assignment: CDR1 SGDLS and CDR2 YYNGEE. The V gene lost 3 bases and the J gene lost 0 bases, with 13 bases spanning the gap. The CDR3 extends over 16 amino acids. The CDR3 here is CASSAGGPDSGNTIYF. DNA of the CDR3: TGTGCCAGCAGCGCCGGGGGGCCGGACTCTGGAAACACCATATATTTT. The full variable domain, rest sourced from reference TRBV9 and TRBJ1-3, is DSGVTQTPKHLITATGQRVTLRCSPRSGDLSVYWYQQSLDQGLQFLIQYYNGEERAKGNILERFSAQQFPDLHSELNLSSLELGDSALYFCASSAGGPDSGNTIYFGEGSWLTVV.

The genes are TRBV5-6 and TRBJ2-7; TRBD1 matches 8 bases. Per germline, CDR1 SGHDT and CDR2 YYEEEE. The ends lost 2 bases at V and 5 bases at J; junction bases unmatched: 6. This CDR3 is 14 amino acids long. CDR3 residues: CASSLGQGAHEQYV. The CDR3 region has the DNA TGTGCCAGCAGCTTAGGTCAGGGGGCCCACGAGCAGTACGTC.

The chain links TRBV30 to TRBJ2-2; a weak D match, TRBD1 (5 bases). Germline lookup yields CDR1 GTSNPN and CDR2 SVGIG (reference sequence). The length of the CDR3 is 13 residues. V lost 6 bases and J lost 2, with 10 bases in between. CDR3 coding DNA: TGTGCCTGTGGTAGGGGAAACACCGGGGAGCTGTTTTTT. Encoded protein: CACGRGNTGELFF.

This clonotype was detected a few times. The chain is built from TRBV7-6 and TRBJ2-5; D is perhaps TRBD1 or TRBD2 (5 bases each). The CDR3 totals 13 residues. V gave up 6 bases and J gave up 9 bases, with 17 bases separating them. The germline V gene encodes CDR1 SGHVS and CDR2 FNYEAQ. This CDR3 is CASSPGPQMAQYF. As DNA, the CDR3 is TGTGCCAGCAGTCCGGGACCTCAGATGGCCCAGTACTTC.

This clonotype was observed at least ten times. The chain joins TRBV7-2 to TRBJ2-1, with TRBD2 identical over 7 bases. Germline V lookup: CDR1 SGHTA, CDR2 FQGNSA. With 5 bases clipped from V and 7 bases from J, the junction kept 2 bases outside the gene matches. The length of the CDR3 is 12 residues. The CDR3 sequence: CASSRTRNEQFF. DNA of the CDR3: TGTGCCAGCAGCAGGACTAGAAATGAGCAGTTCTTC.

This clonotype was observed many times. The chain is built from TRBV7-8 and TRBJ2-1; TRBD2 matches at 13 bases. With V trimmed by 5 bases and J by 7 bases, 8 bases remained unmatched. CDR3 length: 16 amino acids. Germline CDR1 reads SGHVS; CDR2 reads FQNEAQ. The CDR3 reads CASSTGTSGTRNEQFF. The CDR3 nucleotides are TGTGCCAGCAGCACCGGGACTAGCGGGACTCGGAATGAGCAGTTCTTC. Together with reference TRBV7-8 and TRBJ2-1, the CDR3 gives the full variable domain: GAGVSQSPRYKVAKRGQDVALRCDPISGHVSLFWYQQALGQGPEFLTYFQNEAQLDKSGLPSDRFFAERPEGSVSTLKIQRTQQEDSAVYLCASSTGTSGTRNEQFFGPGTRLTVL.

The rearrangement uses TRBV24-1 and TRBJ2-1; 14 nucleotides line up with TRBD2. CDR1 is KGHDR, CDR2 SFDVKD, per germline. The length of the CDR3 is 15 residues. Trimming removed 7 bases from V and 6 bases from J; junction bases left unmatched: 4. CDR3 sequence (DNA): TGTGCCACCAGGGGGACTAGCGGGAGCGTCAATGAGCAGTTCTTC. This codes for CATRGTSGSVNEQFF.

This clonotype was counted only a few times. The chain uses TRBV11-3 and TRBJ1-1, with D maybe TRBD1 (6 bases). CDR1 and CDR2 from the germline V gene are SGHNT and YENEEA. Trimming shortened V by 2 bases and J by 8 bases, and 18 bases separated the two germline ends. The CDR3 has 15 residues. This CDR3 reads CASSLQKGWQGEAFF. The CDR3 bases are TGTGCCAGCAGCTTACAAAAAGGGTGGCAGGGGGAAGCTTTCTTT.

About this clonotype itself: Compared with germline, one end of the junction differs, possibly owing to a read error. CDR3 protein: CASSPSPDASSHEQYF. CDR3 DNA sequence: TGTGCCAGCTCACCCAGCCCGGACGCGAGCTCCCACGAGCAGTACTTC. V usage is TRBV18 and J usage is TRBJ2-7; D remains ambiguous. The CDR3 loop spans 16 amino acids. The V gene's germline CDR1 is KGHSH and CDR2 LQKENI.

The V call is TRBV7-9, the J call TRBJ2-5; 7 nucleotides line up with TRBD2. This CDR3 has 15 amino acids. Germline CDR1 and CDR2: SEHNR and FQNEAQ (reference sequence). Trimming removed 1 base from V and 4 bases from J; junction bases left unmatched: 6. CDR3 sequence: CASSLVGRARETQYF. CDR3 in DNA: TGTGCCAGCAGCTTAGTTGGGAGGGCCAGAGAGACCCAGTACTTC. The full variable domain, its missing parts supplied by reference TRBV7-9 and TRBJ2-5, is DTGVSQNPRHKITKRGQNVTFRCDPISEHNRLYWYRQTLGQGPEFLTYFQNEAQLEKSRLLSDRFSAERPKGSFSTLEIQRTEQGDSAMYLCASSLVGRARETQYFGPGTRLLVL.

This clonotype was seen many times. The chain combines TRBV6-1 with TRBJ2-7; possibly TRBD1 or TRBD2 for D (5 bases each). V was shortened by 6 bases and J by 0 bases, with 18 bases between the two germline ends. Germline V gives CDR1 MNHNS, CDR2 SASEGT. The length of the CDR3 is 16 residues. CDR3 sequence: CASSRTGAPHSYEQYF. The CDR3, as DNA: TGTGCCAGCAGCAGAACCGGGGCGCCTCACTCCTACGAGCAGTACTTC.

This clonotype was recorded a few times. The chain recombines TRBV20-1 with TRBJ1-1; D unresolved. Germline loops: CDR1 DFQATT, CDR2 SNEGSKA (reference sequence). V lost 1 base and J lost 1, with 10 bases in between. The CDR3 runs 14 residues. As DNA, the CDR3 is TGCAGTGCTAGAGTCCGGATGGGGAACACTGAAGCTTTCTTT. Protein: CSARVRMGNTEAFF.

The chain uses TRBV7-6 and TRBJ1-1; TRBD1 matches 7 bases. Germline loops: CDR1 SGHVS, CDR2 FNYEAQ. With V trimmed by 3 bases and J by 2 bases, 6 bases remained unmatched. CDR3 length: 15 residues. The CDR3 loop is CASSFPTGTNTEAFF. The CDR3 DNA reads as TGTGCCAGCAGCTTTCCGACAGGGACAAACACTGAAGCTTTCTTT.

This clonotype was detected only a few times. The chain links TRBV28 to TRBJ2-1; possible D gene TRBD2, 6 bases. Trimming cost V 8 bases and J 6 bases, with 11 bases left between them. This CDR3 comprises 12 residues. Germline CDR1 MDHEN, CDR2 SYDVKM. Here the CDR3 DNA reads TGTGCCAGCCACGGGGGTACCAATGAGCAGTTCTTC. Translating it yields CASHGGTNEQFF.

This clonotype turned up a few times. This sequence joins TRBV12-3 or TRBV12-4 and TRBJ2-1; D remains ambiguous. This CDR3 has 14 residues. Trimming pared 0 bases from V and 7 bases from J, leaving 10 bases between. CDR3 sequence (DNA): TGTGCCAGCAGTTTAGCACCCGCTTGGAATGAGCAGTTCTTC. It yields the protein CASSLAPAWNEQFF.

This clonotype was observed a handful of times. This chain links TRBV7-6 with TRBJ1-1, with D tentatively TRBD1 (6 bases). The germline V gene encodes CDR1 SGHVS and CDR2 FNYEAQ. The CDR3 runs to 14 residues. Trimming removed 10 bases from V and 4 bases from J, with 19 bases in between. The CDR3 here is CATRAGGPSTEAFF. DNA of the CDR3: TGTGCCACAAGGGCGGGGGGGCCTTCCACTGAAGCTTTCTTT. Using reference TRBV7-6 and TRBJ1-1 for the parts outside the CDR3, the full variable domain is GAGVSQSPRYKVTKRGQDVALRCDPISGHVSLYWYRQALGQGPEFLTYFNYEAQQDKSGLPNDRFSAERPEGSISTLTIQRTEQRDSAMYRCATRAGGPSTEAFFGQGTRLTVV.

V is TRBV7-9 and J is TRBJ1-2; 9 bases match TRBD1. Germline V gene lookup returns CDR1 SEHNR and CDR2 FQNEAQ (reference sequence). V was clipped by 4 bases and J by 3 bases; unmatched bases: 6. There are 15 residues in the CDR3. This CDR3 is CASSSPRTGDYGYTF. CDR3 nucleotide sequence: TGTGCCAGCAGCTCACCGAGGACAGGGGACTATGGCTACACCTTC.

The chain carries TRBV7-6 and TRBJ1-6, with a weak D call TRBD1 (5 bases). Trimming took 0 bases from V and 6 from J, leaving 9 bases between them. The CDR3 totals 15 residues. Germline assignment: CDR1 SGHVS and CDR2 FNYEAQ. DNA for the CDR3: TGTGCCAGCAGCTTAGCGCGGGACGTTAATTCACCCCTCCACTTT. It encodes CASSLARDVNSPLHF. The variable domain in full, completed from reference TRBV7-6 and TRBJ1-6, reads GAGVSQSPRYKVTKRGQDVALRCDPISGHVSLYWYRQALGQGPEFLTYFNYEAQQDKSGLPNDRFSAERPEGSISTLTIQRTEQRDSAMYRCASSLARDVNSPLHFGNGTRLTVT.

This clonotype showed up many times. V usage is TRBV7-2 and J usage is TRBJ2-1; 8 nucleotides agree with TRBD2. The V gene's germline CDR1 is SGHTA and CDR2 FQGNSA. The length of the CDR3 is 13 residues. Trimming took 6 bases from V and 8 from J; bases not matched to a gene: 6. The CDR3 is CASRGTSRDEQFF. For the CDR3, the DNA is TGTGCCAGCAGGGGGACTAGTAGGGATGAGCAGTTCTTC.

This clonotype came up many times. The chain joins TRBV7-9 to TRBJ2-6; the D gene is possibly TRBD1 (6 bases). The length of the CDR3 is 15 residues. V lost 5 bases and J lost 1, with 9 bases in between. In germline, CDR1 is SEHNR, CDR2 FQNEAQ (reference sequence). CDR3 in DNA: TGTGCCAGCAGCCTAGGGGGATCTGGGGCCAACGTCCTGACTTTC. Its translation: CASSLGGSGANVLTF.

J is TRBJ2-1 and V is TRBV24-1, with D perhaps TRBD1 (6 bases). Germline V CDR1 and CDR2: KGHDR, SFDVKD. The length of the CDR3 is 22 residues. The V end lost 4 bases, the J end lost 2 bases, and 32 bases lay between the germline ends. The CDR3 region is CATSDVNYLKTGISGTYNEQFF. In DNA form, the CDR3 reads TGTGCCACCAGTGACGTCAACTATTTGAAGACAGGTATATCGGGGACCTACAATGAGCAGTTCTTC.

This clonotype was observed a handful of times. DNA for the CDR3: TGCAGCGTTGATTCGGCAGTCGACATGGGCTACACCTTC. It encodes CSVDSAVDMGYTF. The gene calls are TRBV29-1 and TRBJ1-2; D gene ambiguous. Germline assignment: CDR1 SQVTM and CDR2 ANQGSEA. The CDR3 covers 13 residues. Trimming shortened V by 3 bases and J by 8 bases, and 16 bases separated the two germline ends.

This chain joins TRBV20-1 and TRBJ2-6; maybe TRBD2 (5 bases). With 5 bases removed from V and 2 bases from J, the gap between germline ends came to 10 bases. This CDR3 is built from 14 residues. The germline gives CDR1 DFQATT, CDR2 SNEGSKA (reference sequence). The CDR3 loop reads CSAPPGAGANVLTF. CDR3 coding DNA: TGCAGTGCTCCCCCCGGGGCTGGGGCCAACGTCCTGACTTTC.

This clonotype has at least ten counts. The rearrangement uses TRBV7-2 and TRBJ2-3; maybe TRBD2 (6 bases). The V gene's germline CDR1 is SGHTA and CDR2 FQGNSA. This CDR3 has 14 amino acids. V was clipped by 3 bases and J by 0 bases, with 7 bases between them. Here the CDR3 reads CASSFAGSTDTQYF. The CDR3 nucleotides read TGTGCCAGCAGCTTTGCGGGAAGCACAGATACGCAGTATTTT.

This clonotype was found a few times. This chain's CDR3 is CASSLFLANTEAFF. The CDR3 DNA follows: TGCGCCAGCAGCTTGTTTCTGGCGAACACTGAAGCTTTCTTT. The chain couples TRBV5-1 to TRBJ1-1; D not resolved. V shed 1 base and J shed 1 base, with 8 bases lying between them. The germline V gene encodes CDR1 SGHRS and CDR2 YFSETQ. This CDR3 spans 14 amino acids.

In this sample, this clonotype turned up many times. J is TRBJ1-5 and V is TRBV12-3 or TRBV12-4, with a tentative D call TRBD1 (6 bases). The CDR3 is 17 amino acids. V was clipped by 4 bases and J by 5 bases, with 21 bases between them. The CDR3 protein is CASSSSGGGGAYQPQHF. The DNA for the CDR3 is TGTGCCAGCAGTTCTTCCGGGGGCGGGGGCGCGTATCAGCCCCAGCATTTT.

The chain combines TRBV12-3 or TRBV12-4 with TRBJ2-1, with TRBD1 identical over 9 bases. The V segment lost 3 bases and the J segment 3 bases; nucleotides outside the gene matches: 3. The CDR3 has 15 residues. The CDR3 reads CASSFDRGNYNEQFF. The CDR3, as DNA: TGTGCCAGCAGTTTTGACAGGGGGAACTACAATGAGCAGTTCTTC.

CDR3 residues: CASAKGRNEQFF. As DNA, the CDR3 is TGTGCCAGCGCAAAAGGGCGAAATGAGCAGTTCTTC. The gene calls are TRBV6-2 or TRBV6-3 and TRBJ2-1; D not resolved. Germline CDR1 reads MNHEY; CDR2 reads SVGEGT. V was cut by 8 bases and J by 7 bases, with 12 bases left in between. The CDR3 consists of 12 residues.

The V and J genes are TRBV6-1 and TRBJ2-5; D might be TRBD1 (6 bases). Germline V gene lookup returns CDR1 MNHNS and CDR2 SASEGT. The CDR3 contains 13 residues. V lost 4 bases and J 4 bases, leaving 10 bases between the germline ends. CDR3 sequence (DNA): TGTGCCAGCAGTGTCCCAGGGGCAGAGACCCAGTACTTC. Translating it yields CASSVPGAETQYF.

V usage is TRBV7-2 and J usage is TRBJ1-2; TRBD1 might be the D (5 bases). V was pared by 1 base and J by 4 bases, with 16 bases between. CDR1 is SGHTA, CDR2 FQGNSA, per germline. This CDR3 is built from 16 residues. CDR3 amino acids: CASSLVVRAEGYGYTF. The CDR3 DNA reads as TGTGCCAGCAGCTTAGTAGTCAGGGCGGAGGGCTATGGCTACACCTTC. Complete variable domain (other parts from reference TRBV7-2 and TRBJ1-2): GAGVSQSPSNKVTEKGKDVELRCDPISGHTALYWYRQSLGQGLEFLIYFQGNSAPDKSGLPSDRFSAERTGGSVSTLTIQRTQQEDSAVYLCASSLVVRAEGYGYTFGSGTRLTVV.